This TCR beta chain was sequenced in a study of T cell repertoires in cytomegalovirus infection. MiXCR, applied by TCRdb to the reads, yields one record per CDR3 protein. The sample holds about 830,000 distinct CDR3 sequences; about 31% are singletons and the top ten take over 10%. This clonotype was picked up one time. What it binds is not known. This clonotype originated in a human donor in good health (CMV status not recorded). Some clones in this sample may be carry-over from other donors' samples. The specimen comprised cultured CD8+ T cells from PBMCs, sampled from culture after CMV antigen stimulation.

The CDR3 is CASSNPEGTSTDTQYF. As DNA, the CDR3 is TGTGCCAGCAGCAACCCCGAGGGGACTAGCACAGATACGCAGTATTTT. The rearrangement uses TRBV5-4 and TRBJ2-3; D is possibly TRBD2 (6 bases). V was pared by 4 bases and J by 0 bases, with 15 bases between. Germline-derived CDR1 and CDR2 are SGHNT and YYREEE (reference sequence). This CDR3 spans 16 amino acids.